This T cell receptor beta chain is drawn from a study of monozygotic twins with inflammatory bowel disease. This CDR3 spans 22 amino acids. TCRdb processed the 5' RACE reads again and assigns one entry to each CDR3 protein, with no DNA. Here the sample table reports around 450,000 distinct CDR3 sequences. The sample taken for sequencing was blood. The V and J genes are TRBV7-1 and TRBJ2-3; TCRdb indicates TRBD1, and absent DNA this call remains unverified. TRBV7-1 is reported as an ORF; its role is uncertain. The clonotype originates from a human donor with ulcerative colitis or Crohn's disease, or a healthy co-twin of an affected twin (not recorded which). The CDR3 sequence: CASSSRQSWGGVVDSVTDTQYF.